Following are 14 T cell receptor beta chains from one sample sequenced in a study of response to subunit inactivated influenza vaccine. In TCRdb, the RT-PCR reads were re-called with MiXCR into one record per CDR3 protein. In the table there are hundreds of thousands of distinct CDR3 sequences, 14% of which are singletons. The material was PBMCs from blood, obtained around two weeks before vaccination. These receptors were taken from a man aged 50-60 years who received an inactivated influenza vaccine.

The J gene is TRBJ2-5, the V gene TRBV7-6; 9 positions agree with TRBD2. Germline CDR1 is SGHVS and CDR2 is FNYEAQ. J gave up 5 bases and V 0 bases, and 7 bases lay outside the gene matches. The CDR3 is 16 amino acids. The CDR3 DNA reads as TGTGCCAGCAGCTTAGCGTCAGCGGGAGGAGGGGAGACCCAGTACTTC. Protein sequence: CASSLASAGGGETQYF.

This clonotype has a count of ten or more. The gene calls are TRBV24-1 and TRBJ1-5, with D possibly being TRBD1 (6 bases). Germline V gene lookup returns CDR1 KGHDR and CDR2 SFDVKD. Trimming shortened V by 2 bases and J by 5 bases, and 18 bases separated the two germline ends. The CDR3 totals 17 residues. The CDR3 nucleotides are TGTGCCACCAGTGATTCCCGTACCGGGACAAGCTATCAGCCCCAGCATTTT. Encoded protein: CATSDSRTGTSYQPQHF.

The chain is built from TRBV20-1 and TRBJ2-5, with D perhaps matching TRBD2 (6 bases). This CDR3 spans 15 amino acids. From germline, CDR1 is DFQATT and CDR2 SNEGSKA (reference sequence). Between the trimmed V and J ends, which lost 4 bases and 4 bases, there was a span of 19 bases. The CDR3 is CSANGAGGLSETQYF. The CDR3 coding sequence is TGCAGTGCTAATGGGGCCGGGGGACTTTCAGAGACCCAGTACTTC.

This clonotype was picked up a small number of times. The rearrangement links TRBV7-9 to TRBJ1-3; 7 positions match TRBD1. CDR3 length: 15 residues. Looked up from germline, CDR1 is SEHNR and CDR2 is FQNEAQ (reference sequence). With 2 bases clipped from V and 0 bases from J, the junction kept 1 base outside the gene matches. The CDR3, as DNA: TGTGCCAGCAGCTTACCAGGGGGCTCTGGAAACACCATATATTTT. It yields the protein CASSLPGGSGNTIYF. Using reference TRBV7-9 and TRBJ1-3 for the parts outside the CDR3, the full variable domain is DTGVSQNPRHKITKRGQNVTFRCDPISEHNRLYWYRQTLGQGPEFLTYFQNEAQLEKSRLLSDRFSAERPKGSFSTLEIQRTEQGDSAMYLCASSLPGGSGNTIYFGEGSWLTVV.

Only a few counts were recorded for this clonotype. The chain carries TRBV7-8 and TRBJ2-7; the D is unclear. Germline CDR1 is SGHVS and CDR2 is FQNEAQ. Trimming took off 5 bases at V and 2 bases at J, with 16 bases between the two ends. This CDR3 contains 15 residues. CDR3 nucleotides: TGTGCCAGCAGCGCAACCGACGGAGTTACCTACGAGCAGTACTTC. Residues: CASSATDGVTYEQYF.

J is TRBJ2-5 and V is TRBV4-3; 12 bases map to TRBD1. CDR3 size: 14 residues. V lost 9 bases and J lost 4; bases outside the gene matches: 6. Germline V CDR1 and CDR2: LGHNA, YSLEER. As DNA, the CDR3 is TGCGCCAGGGGGACAGGGGGCGTAGTAGAGACCCAGTACTTC. Translating gives CARGTGGVVETQYF.

This clonotype was recorded once. The rearrangement links TRBV16 to TRBJ1-6; possibly TRBD1 for D (5 bases). The CDR3 contains 15 residues. Trimming took 4 bases from V and 14 from J, leaving 21 bases between them. Germline CDR1 KGHSY, CDR2 FQNENV. CDR3 DNA sequence: TGTGCCAGCAGCCGAGGTCGGGACGGGGCTGCGGCCCTCCACTTT. Its translation is CASSRGRDGAAALHF.

The chain employs TRBV7-2 and TRBJ2-4; TRBD1 or TRBD2 may be the D gene (5 bases each). The V gene lost 0 bases and the J gene lost 6 bases, with 15 bases spanning the gap. Germline values: CDR1 SGHTA, CDR2 FQGNSA. The CDR3 covers 16 residues. The CDR3 region has the DNA TGTGCCAGCAGCTTAGCTCGGGGCAGGGATTTAAACATTCAGTACTTC. Translation: CASSLARGRDLNIQYF.

The chain combines TRBV7-9 with TRBJ2-7; D not certain. Germline CDR1 and CDR2: SEHNR and FQNEAQ (reference sequence). The CDR3 spans 16 residues. Trimming left V 2 bases short and J 0 bases short, with 14 bases between. The CDR3 coding sequence is TGTGCCAGCAGCTTAAACCCTAATCCCAGCTCCTACGAGCAGTACTTC. Translating it yields CASSLNPNPSSYEQYF.

This chain uses TRBV20-1 with TRBJ1-6; D perhaps matches TRBD1 (5 bases). In germline, CDR1 is DFQATT, CDR2 SNEGSKA (reference sequence). The CDR3 extends over 13 amino acids. Trimming took 6 bases from V and 9 from J, leaving 15 bases between them. This chain's CDR3 is CSAEDTAGSPLHF. CDR3 DNA sequence: TGCAGTGCCGAGGACACTGCGGGTTCACCCCTCCACTTT.

V and J are TRBV6-5 and TRBJ1-1; D uncertain. The CDR3 totals 14 residues. Looked up from germline, CDR1 is MNHEY and CDR2 is SVGAGI. V was pared by 0 bases and J by 0 bases, with 5 bases between. This CDR3 is CASSYSDLNTEAFF. CDR3 sequence (DNA): TGTGCCAGCAGTTACTCGGATTTGAACACTGAAGCTTTCTTT.

V and J are TRBV28 and TRBJ1-1, with D tentatively TRBD1 (5 bases). CDR3 size: 16 residues. V lost 1 base to trimming and J lost 0 bases, with 12 bases between them. The germline V gene encodes CDR1 MDHEN and CDR2 SYDVKM. The CDR3 DNA reads TGTGCCAGCAGTTTATTAGGGGAGTCCGTGAACACTGAAGCTTTCTTT. Translation gives CASSLLGESVNTEAFF.

The V call is TRBV11-1, the J call TRBJ2-6, with D unclear. CDR1 and CDR2 (germline): SGHAT, FQDESV (reference sequence). The CDR3 is 18 amino acids. Trimming shortened V by 1 base and J by 0 bases, and 13 bases separated the two germline ends. The CDR3 nucleotides are TGTGCCAGCAGCTTAGAACGCATAAGGTTCTCTGGGGCCAACGTCCTGACTTTC. Protein sequence: CASSLERIRFSGANVLTF.

J is TRBJ2-5 and V is TRBV12-3 or TRBV12-4, with 7 positions matching TRBD2. The CDR3 runs to 15 residues. Trimming at V came to 3 bases and at J to 2 bases, leaving 6 bases not matched to a gene. This CDR3 is CASSFGGGRQETQYF. The CDR3 nucleotides are TGTGCCAGCAGTTTTGGGGGGGGAAGACAAGAGACCCAGTACTTC.